A single sample is the source of the 9 T cell receptor beta chains below, sequenced in a study of cytomegalovirus exposure and HLA in healthy donors. Vbeta (60) and Jbeta (13) primers were used in the PCR. Libraries were prepared by immunoSEQ multiplex PCR; TCRdb keeps only in-frame clonotypes and omits some of them. The sample lists about 130,000 clones, approximately 80% occurring once. The sequenced sample consisted of PBMCs. Receptors were obtained from a woman aged 40 to 50 in good health and CMV-seronegative.

The gene calls are TRBV10-3 and TRBJ1-5; no firm D call. The ends were cut back, 6 bases at V and 5 bases at J, with 11 bases in the middle. The CDR3 totals 13 residues. Per germline, CDR1 ENHRY and CDR2 SYGVKD. The CDR3 region is CAIRVDKDQPQHF. CDR3 nucleotides: TGTGCCATCAGGGTTGACAAGGATCAGCCCCAGCATTTT.

The rearrangement uses TRBV6-5 and TRBJ2-7, with TRBD1 identical over 8 bases. Germline V gives CDR1 MNHEY, CDR2 SVGAGI. The CDR3 extends over 14 amino acids. The ends lost 7 bases at V and 4 bases at J; junction bases unmatched: 9. CDR3 nucleotides: TGTGCCAGCAAAAAAGGTGACAGGGGTTACGAGCAGTACTTC. It codes for CASKKGDRGYEQYF.

This rearrangement joins TRBV6-5 to TRBJ2-2; TRBD2 matches at 10 bases. The germline CDR1 and CDR2 sequences are MNHEY and SVGAGI. The ends lost 6 bases at V and 5 bases at J; junction bases unmatched: 0. This CDR3 spans 13 amino acids. In nucleotides, the CDR3 is TGTGCCAGCAGACTAGCGGGGACCGGGGAGCTGTTTTTT. Its translation is CASRLAGTGELFF.

The rearrangement uses TRBV2 and TRBJ1-1; the match to TRBD1 covers 7 bases. Germline CDR1 is SNHLY and CDR2 is FYNNEI. CDR3 length: 15 residues. The J segment lost 0 bases and the V segment lost 0 bases, leaving 1 base of the junction unmatched. The CDR3 protein is CASSEAGTVNTEAFF. CDR3 bases: TGTGCCAGCAGTGAAGCAGGGACAGTGAACACTGAAGCTTTCTTT.

DNA of the CDR3: TGTGCCAGCAGGGAACAGGGAAGAAGCAATCAGCCCCAGCATTTT. It yields the protein CASREQGRSNQPQHF. The chain has TRBV28 and TRBJ1-5; weak D call: TRBD1 (6 bases). The CDR3 consists of 15 residues. V lost 6 bases and J lost 1, with 13 bases in between. Germline values: CDR1 MDHEN, CDR2 SYDVKM.

The chain is built from TRBV10-3 and TRBJ1-3; possible D gene TRBD1, 6 bases. Trimming stripped 3 bases from V and 4 bases from J, with 10 bases between. The CDR3 is made up of 14 amino acids. Germline V gene lookup returns CDR1 ENHRY and CDR2 SYGVKD. This CDR3 is CAISEGQPGNTIYF. In DNA, the CDR3 is TGTGCCATCAGTGAAGGACAGCCCGGAAACACCATATATTTT.

The DNA for the CDR3 is TGTGCCAGCAGTTTACCCCCGGTGGGCAATCAGCCCCAGCATTTT. Protein: CASSLPPVGNQPQHF. The J gene is TRBJ1-5, the V gene TRBV28, with D hard to call. V lost 2 bases, J lost 2 bases, and 10 bases lay in between. Germline assignment: CDR1 MDHEN and CDR2 SYDVKM. The CDR3 spans 15 residues.

This clone was picked up a small number of times. The V gene is TRBV2, the J gene TRBJ2-1; maybe TRBD2 (6 bases). V dropped 0 bases and J dropped 0 bases, with 6 bases sitting between them. Germline CDR1 SNHLY, CDR2 FYNNEI. CDR3 length: 15 residues. The chain's CDR3 is CASSEAGSSYNEQFF. In nucleotides, the CDR3 is TGTGCCAGCAGTGAAGCCGGGAGCTCCTACAATGAGCAGTTCTTC.

For the CDR3, the DNA is TGTGCCAGCAGCCCTCCGGGACAAATAACTTACGAGCAGTACTTC. It yields the protein CASSPPGQITYEQYF. J is TRBJ2-7 and V is TRBV7-2; D perhaps matches TRBD1 (6 bases). The CDR3 covers 15 residues. Germline V gives CDR1 SGHTA, CDR2 FQGNSA. The V end was cut by 5 bases, the J end by 4 bases, with 18 bases between.